This is a list of T cell receptor beta chains from one sample in a study of blood T cell repertoires in COVID-19. Profiling relied on immunoSEQ multiplex PCR, and the TCRdb table lists in-frame clones only, not all of them. The sample yields 360,000 or so clones, around nine tenths seen once. Sequenced sample: PBMCs or T cells enriched from blood (not recorded which). The source is a woman in her 30s who had been exposed to COVID-19. Each CDR3 is given without its conserved first and last residue.

v_call cdr3_aa
TRBV12-3/TRBV12-4 ASSRQGAYEQY
TRBV6-5 ASRYGQGWTEAF
TRBV2 ANDRGSSYEQY
TRBV2 ASSEGEGGLQF
TRBV29-1 SVRQGAGNTIY
TRBV15 ATSKGGDTDTQY
TRBV30 AWGVNEKLF
TRBV10-3 AISPQVPSYNEQF
TRBV27 ASSAAGDNEQF
TRBV19 ASSTRSSGYSSYNEQF
TRBV6-5 ASSLGVLGNTIY
TRBV25-1 ASSGLAYEQY
TRBV29-1 SVDPPFSDRQPMNTEAF
TRBV6-4 ASSPQGKGAYGYT
TRBV12-3/TRBV12-4 ASRPRLAGEQF
TRBV9 ASSVGTGGVGYT
TRBV10-3 AIRDRDRGYEQY
TRBV7-9 ASSSQLASGRVYEQF
TRBV6-5 ASSFPGIQETQY
TRBV29-1 SVESLSGSSYEQY
TRBV27 ASSLGTPELYGYT
TRBV18 ASSPSNRGDTGELF
TRBV30 AWIPANTGELF
TRBV19 ASSIKGRGPGNTIY
TRBV5-6 ASSLGSGSTRRGTDTQY
TRBV5-6 ASSLDSNTDTQY
TRBV4-2 ASSQVDRSGNTIY
TRBV18 ASSPRTGGFTEAF
TRBV4-1 ASSQGGTSYEQY
TRBV19 ASTGLGQPQH